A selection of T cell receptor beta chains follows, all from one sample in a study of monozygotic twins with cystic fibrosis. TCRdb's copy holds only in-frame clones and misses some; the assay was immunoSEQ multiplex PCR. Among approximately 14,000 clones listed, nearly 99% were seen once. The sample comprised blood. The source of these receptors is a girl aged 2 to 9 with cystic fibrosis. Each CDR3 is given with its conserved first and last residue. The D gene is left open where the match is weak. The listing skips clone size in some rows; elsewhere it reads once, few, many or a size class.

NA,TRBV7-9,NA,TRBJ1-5,TGTGCCAGCAGCTTGGGGCCGGATAGCAATCAGCCCCAGCATTTT,CASSLGPDSNQPQHF
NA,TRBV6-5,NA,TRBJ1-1,TGTGCCAGCAGTTACGGGGGACTAAACACTGAAGCTTTCTTT,CASSYGGLNTEAFF
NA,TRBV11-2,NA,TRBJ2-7,TGTGCCAGCGAACAGGGCTACGAGCAGTACTTC,CASEQGYEQYF
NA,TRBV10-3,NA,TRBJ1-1,TGTGCCATCAGTGAGAGGTGGGAAACTGAAGCTTTCTTT,CAISERWETEAFF
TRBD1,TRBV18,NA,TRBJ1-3,TGTGCCAGCTCACCCCAGGGGGCGGAAAACACCATATATTTT,CASSPQGAENTIYF
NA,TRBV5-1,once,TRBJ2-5,TGCGCCAGCAGCACGGTCCCGGAACAAGAGACCCAGTACTTC,CASSTVPEQETQYF
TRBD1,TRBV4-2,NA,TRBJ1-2,TGTGCCAGCAGCCCGGTCTCTCGACAGGGAGGTCCGCAAGATGGCTACACCTTC,CASSPVSRQGGPQDGYTF
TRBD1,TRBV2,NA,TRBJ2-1,TGTGCCAGCAGCGCGACAGGGGGCGATTACAATGAGCAGTTCTTC,CASSATGGDYNEQFF
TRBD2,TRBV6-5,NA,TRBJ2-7,TGTGCCAGCAGTTCGGGGGAGGGAACCTACGAGCAGTACTTC,CASSSGEGTYEQYF
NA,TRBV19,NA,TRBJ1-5,TGTGCCAGTCGGGACGGAAGCGGTCTTTATCAGCCCCAGCATTTT,CASRDGSGLYQPQHF
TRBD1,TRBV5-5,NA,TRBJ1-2,TGTGCCAGCAGCGCGACAGGGGAAGCTAACTATGGCTACACCTTC,CASSATGEANYGYTF
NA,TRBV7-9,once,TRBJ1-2,TGTGCCAGCAGCTTAGATGCGGGGCGAAGGTATGGCTACACCTTC,CASSLDAGRRYGYTF
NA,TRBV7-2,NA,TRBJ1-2,TGTGCCAGCAGCCCGAAGAGACAAGGCTATGGCTACACCTTC,CASSPKRQGYGYTF
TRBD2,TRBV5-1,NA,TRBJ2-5,TGCGCCAGCAGCCCGGGTGTCAGCGGGAGCGGTTTCCACGAGACCCAGTACTTC,CASSPGVSGSGFHETQYF
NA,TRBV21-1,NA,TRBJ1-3,TGTGCCAGCAGTGTCACGGGGTATCTCTGGGGAAACACCATATATTTT,CASSVTGYLWGNTIYF
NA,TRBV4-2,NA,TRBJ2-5,TGTGCCAGCAGCCAAGGGGTAGGCGACAGAGAGACCCAGTACTTC,CASSQGVGDRETQYF
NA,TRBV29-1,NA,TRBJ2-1,TGCAGCGTTGATGGCCTCTCCCGTCGCGCGTGGGATGAGCAGTTCTTC,CSVDGLSRRAWDEQFF